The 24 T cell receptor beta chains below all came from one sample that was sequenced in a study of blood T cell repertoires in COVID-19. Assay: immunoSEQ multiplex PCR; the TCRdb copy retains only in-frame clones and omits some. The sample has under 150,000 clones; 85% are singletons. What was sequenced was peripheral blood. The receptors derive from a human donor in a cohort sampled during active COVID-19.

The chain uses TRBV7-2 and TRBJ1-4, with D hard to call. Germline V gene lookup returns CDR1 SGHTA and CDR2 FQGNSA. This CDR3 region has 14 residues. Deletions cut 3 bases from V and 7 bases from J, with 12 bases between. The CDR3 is CASSFPGWPEKLFF. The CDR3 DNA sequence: TGTGCCAGCAGCTTCCCCGGGTGGCCTGAAAAACTGTTTTTT.

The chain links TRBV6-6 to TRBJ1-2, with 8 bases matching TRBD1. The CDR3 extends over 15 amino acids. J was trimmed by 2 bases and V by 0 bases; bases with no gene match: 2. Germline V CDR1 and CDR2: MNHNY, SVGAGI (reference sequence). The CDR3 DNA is TGTGCCAGCAGTTACTCGACAGGGGACAACTATGGCTACACCTTC. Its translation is CASSYSTGDNYGYTF.

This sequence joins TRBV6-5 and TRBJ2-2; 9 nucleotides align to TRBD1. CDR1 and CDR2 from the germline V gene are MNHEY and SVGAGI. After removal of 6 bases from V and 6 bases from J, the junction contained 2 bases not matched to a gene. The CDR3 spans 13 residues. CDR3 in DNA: TGTGCCAGCAGGGGACAGGGCCCCGGGGAGCTGTTTTTT. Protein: CASRGQGPGELFF.

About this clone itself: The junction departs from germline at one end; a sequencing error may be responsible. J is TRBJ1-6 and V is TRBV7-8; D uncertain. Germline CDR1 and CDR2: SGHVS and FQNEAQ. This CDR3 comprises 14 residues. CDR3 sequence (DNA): TGTGCCAGCAGCTTAGGGCAGACTAATCCACCCCTCCACTTT. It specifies CASSLGQTNPPLHF. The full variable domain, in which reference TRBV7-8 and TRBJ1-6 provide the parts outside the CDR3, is GAGVSQSPRYKVAKRGQDVALRCDPISGHVSLFWYQQALGQGPEFLTYFQNEAQLDKSGLPSDRFFAERPEGSVSTLKIQRTQQEDSAVYLCASSLGQTNPPLHFGNGTRLTVT.

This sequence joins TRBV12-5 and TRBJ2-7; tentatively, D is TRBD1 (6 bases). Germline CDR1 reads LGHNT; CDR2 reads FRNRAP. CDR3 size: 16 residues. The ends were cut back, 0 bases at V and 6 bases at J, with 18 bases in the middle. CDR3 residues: CASGLVHVQGEGEQYF. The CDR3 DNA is TGTGCTAGTGGTTTGGTACACGTACAGGGTGAAGGCGAGCAGTACTTC.

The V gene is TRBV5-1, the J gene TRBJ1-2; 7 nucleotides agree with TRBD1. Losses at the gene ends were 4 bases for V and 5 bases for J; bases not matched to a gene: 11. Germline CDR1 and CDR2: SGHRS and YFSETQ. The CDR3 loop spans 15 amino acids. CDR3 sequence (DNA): TGCGCCAGCAGCCCAGGACAGGCCTCGGGGTATGGCTACACCTTC. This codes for CASSPGQASGYGYTF.

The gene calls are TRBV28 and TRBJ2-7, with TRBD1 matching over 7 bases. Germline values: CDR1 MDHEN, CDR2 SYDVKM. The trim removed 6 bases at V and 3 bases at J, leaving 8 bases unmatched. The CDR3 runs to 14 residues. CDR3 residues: CASRGTAHGYEQYF. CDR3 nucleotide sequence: TGTGCCAGCAGGGGGACAGCGCACGGCTACGAGCAGTACTTC.

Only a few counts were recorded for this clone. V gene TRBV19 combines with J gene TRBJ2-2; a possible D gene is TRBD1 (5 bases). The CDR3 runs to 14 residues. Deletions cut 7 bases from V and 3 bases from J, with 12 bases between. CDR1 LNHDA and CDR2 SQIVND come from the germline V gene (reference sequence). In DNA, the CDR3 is TGTGCCAGTAATTCAGGGTCGGACACCGGGGAGCTGTTTTTT. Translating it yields CASNSGSDTGELFF.

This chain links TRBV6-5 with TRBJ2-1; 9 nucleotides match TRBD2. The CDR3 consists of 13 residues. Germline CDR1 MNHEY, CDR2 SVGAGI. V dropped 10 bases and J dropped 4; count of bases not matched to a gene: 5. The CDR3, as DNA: TGTGCCACCCGACTAGCGGCTTACAATGAGCAGTTCTTC. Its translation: CATRLAAYNEQFF.

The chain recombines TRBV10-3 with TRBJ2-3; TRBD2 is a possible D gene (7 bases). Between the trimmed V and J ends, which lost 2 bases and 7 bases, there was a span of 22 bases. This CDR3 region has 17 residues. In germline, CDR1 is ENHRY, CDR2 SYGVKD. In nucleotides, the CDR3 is TGTGCCATCAGTGAGGGGTCGGGGGGCCCCGGGGACTATACGCAGTATTTT. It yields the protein CAISEGSGGPGDYTQYF.

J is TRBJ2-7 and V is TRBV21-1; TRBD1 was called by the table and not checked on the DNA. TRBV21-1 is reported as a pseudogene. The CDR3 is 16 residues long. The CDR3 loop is CASSNGEQPNRDEQYF. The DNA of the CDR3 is TGTGCCAGCAGCAACGGGGAACAGCCGAACAGGGACGAGCAGTACTTC.

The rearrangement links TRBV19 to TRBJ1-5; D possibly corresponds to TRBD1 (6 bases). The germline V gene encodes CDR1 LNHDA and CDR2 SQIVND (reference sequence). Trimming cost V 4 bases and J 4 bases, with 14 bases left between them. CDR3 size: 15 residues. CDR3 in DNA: TGTGCCAGTAGTACGACAGGTCCGAGAAATCAGCCCCAGCATTTT. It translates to CASSTTGPRNQPQHF.

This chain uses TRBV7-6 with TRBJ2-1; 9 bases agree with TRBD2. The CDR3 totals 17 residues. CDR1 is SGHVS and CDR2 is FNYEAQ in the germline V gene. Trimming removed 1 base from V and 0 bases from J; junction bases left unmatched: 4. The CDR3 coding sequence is TGTGCCAGCAGCTTAGTATTTAGCGGGGGCTCCTACAATGAGCAGTTCTTC. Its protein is CASSLVFSGGSYNEQFF.

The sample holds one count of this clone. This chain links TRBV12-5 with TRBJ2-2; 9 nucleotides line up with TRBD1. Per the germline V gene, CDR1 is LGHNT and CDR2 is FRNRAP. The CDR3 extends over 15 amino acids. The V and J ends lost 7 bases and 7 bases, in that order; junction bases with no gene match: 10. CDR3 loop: CASAPGGQGIGELFF. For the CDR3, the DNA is TGTGCTAGTGCCCCAGGGGGACAGGGAATCGGGGAGCTGTTTTTT. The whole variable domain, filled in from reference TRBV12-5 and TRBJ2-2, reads DARVTQTPRHKVTEMGQEVTMRCQPILGHNTVFWYRQTMMQGLELLAYFRNRAPLDDSGMPKDRFSAEMPDATLATLKIQPSEPRDSAVYFCASAPGGQGIGELFFGEGSRLTVL.

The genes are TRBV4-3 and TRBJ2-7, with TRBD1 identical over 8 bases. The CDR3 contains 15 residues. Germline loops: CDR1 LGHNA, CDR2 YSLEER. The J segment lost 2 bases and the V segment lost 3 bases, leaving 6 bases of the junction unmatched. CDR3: CASSHRTGTPYEQYF. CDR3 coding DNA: TGCGCCAGCAGCCACAGGACAGGGACTCCCTACGAGCAGTACTTC.

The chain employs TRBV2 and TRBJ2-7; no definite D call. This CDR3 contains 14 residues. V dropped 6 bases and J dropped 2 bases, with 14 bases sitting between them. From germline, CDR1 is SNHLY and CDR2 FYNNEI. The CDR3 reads CASRGSRLPYEQYF. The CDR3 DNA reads TGTGCCAGCAGGGGCTCAAGGCTTCCCTACGAGCAGTACTTC. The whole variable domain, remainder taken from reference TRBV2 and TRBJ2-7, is EPEVTQTPSHQVTQMGQEVILRCVPISNHLYFYWYRQILGQKVEFLVSFYNNEISEKSEIFDDQFSVERPDGSNFTLKIRSTKLEDSAMYFCASRGSRLPYEQYFGPGTRLTVT.

CDR3 sequence reads: CASSILSQGRKGNTEAFF. The DNA of the CDR3 is TGTGCCAGTAGTATCTTGTCACAGGGAAGAAAAGGGAACACTGAAGCTTTCTTT. This sequence joins TRBV19 and TRBJ1-1; D perhaps matches TRBD1 (6 bases). Germline V lookup: CDR1 LNHDA, CDR2 SQIVND (reference sequence). This CDR3 has 18 amino acids. The V and J ends lost 3 bases and 1 base respectively, with 21 bases between them. Variable domain in full (rest from reference TRBV19 and TRBJ1-1): DGGITQSPKYLFRKEGQNVTLSCEQNLNHDAMYWYRQDPGQGLRLIYYSQIVNDFQKGDIAEGYSVSREKKESFPLTVTSAQKNPTAFYLCASSILSQGRKGNTEAFFGQGTRLTVV.

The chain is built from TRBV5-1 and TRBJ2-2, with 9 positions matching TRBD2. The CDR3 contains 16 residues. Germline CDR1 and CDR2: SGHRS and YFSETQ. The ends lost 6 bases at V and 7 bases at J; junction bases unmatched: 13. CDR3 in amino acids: CASTETSGSQDGELFF. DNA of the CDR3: TGCGCCAGCACCGAGACTAGCGGTTCCCAGGACGGGGAGCTGTTTTTT.

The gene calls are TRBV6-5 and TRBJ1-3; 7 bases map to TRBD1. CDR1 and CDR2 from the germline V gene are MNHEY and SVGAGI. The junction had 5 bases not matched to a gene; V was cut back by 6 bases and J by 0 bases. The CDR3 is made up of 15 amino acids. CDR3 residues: CASSRDSSSGNTIYF. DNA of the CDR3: TGTGCCAGCAGCCGGGACAGTTCCTCTGGAAACACCATATATTTT.

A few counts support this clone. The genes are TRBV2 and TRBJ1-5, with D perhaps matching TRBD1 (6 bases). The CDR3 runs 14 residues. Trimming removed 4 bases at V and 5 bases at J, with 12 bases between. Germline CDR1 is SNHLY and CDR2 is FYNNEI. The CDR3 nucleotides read TGTGCCAGCAGTGTTTTACAGGGCGATCAGCCCCAGCATTTT. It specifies CASSVLQGDQPQHF.

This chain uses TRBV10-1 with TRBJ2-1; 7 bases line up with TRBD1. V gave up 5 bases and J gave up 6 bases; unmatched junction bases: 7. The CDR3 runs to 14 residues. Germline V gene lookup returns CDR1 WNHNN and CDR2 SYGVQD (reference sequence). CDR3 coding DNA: TGCGCCAGCAGTTCAGGGGGATTGATCAATGAGCAGTTCTTC. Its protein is CASSSGGLINEQFF.

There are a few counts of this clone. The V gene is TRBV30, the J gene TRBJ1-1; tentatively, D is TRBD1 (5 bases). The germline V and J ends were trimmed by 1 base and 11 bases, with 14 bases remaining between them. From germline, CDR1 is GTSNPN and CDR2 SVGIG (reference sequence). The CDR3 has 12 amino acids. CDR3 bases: TGTGCCTGGAGTGCCAAGGCCCCAGGGGCTTTCTTT. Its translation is CAWSAKAPGAFF.

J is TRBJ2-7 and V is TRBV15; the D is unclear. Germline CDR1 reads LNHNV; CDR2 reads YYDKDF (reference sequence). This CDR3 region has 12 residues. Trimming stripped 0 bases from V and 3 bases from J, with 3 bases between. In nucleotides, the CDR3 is TGTGCCACCAGCAGAGACGGCTACGAGCAGTACTTC. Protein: CATSRDGYEQYF.

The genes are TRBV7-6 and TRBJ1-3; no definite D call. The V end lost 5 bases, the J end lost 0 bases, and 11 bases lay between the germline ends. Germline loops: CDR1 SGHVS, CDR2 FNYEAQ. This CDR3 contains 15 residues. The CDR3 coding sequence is TGTGCCAGCAGCCAGATAACCCCCTCTGGAAACACCATATATTTT. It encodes CASSQITPSGNTIYF.